This T cell receptor (beta chain) was sequenced during a study of Ad26.COV2.S vaccination and SARS-CoV-2 variants. Findings and limits, study-wide: Reported post-vaccination CD8+ and CD4+ T cell responses to spike showed substantial breadth. Breadth of non-spike TCRs did not differ between vaccinees and placebo recipients.

Measured with immunoSEQ multiplex PCR; TCRdb has only the in-frame clones, and not every one. The profile shows 300,000 to 500,000 clones, around 85% of them singletons. Treatment specified: approximately 18 received Ad26.COV2.S at low or high dose, single or two shots; a few received placebo; per-sample allocation not given. The samples were gathered on day 63 after the first injection of vaccine or placebo. What was given as vaccine was an Ad26 vector encoding Wuhan-strain SARS-CoV-2 spike. CDR1 SEHNR and CDR2 FQNEAQ come from the germline V gene (reference sequence). The CDR3 covers 19 residues. Deletions cut 1 base from V and 3 bases from J, with 19 bases between. With respect to this clone: Its antigen is currently unknown.

The sequenced sample was peripheral blood, obtained in a trial of Ad26.COV2.S vaccine versus placebo. This TCR came from a person between 18 and 65 years old who received the Ad26.COV2.S COVID-19 vaccine or a placebo. The gene calls are TRBV7-9 and TRBJ2-6; possibly TRBD2 for D (5 bases). The CDR3 DNA reads as TGTGCCAGCAGCTTAGTCGGGATCGGAGCTTCGGGTGGGGCCAACGTCCTGACTTTC. It codes for CASSLVGIGASGGANVLTF.